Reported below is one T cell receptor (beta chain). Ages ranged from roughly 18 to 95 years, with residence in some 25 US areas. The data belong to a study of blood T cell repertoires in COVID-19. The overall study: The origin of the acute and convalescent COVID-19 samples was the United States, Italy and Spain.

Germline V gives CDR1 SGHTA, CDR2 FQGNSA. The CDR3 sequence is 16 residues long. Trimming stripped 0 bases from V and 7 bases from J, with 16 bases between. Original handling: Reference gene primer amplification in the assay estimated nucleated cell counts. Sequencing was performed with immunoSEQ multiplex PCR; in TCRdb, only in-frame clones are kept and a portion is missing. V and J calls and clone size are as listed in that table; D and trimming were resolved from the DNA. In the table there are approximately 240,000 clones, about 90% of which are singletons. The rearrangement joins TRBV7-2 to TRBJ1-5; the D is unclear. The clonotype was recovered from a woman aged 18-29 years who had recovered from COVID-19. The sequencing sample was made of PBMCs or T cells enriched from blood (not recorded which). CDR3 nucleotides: TGTGCCAGCAGCTTAGCCGGGAAAGGCTTGGGGCAGCCCCAGCATTTT. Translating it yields CASSLAGKGLGQPQHF.